This TCR beta chain is drawn from a study of Graves' ophthalmopathy and Graves' hyperthyroidism. The study's findings and limits: Most expanded clonotypes in thyroid above 0.001 frequency also showed up in blood.

The CDR3 is made up of 14 amino acids. CDR1 SGHAT and CDR2 FQNNGV come from the germline V gene. The V gene end was trimmed by 4 bases and the J gene end by 8 bases; junction bases not matched to a gene: 10. Hyperthyroidism patients, all newly diagnosed, had under 2 months' duration and ages of 18 to 65. Researchers turned away patients with other autoimmune diseases, uncontrolled infections, pregnancy or lactation. An approximately 10 ml volume of fresh peripheral blood provided the PBMCs. As concerns this clonotype: The antigen is not known.

TCR beta CDR3 amplification used RNA transcripts. Amplification began with first-round RT-PCR using HTBI primers, then second-round multiplex PCR was performed. TCRdb passed the multiplex PCR reads through MiXCR, listing each CDR3 protein once. The table includes 400,000 or so distinct CDR3 sequences, roughly a sixth detected once. Sequenced input: peripheral blood. The chain recombines TRBV11-2 with TRBJ2-5; 7 bases map to TRBD1. The sequence derives from an adult woman with stable Graves' hyperthyroidism. The CDR3 coding sequence is TGTGCCAGCAGCTATGACAGGGCGTCGGGAACCCAGTACTTC. Amino acid sequence: CASSYDRASGTQYF.